The 18 T cell receptor beta chains listed next were all sequenced from one sample in a study of blood T cell repertoires in COVID-19. Here immunoSEQ multiplex PCR was the method, and the copy in TCRdb shows in-frame clones only, minus some. The sample includes around 140,000 clones, around 78% of them seen just once. The specimen was peripheral blood. All receptors derive from a woman in her sixties with acute or convalescent COVID-19.

The J gene is TRBJ2-7, the V gene TRBV5-4; weak D call: TRBD1 (6 bases). The V gene lost 0 bases and the J gene lost 4 bases, with 11 bases spanning the gap. The CDR3 sequence is 14 residues long. Germline V CDR1 and CDR2: SGHNT, YYREEE (reference sequence). The CDR3 sequence: CASSLERGIYEQYF. The CDR3 DNA reads as TGTGCCAGCAGCTTGGAAAGGGGGATATACGAGCAGTACTTC.

The rearrangement uses TRBV18 and TRBJ1-5; D not certain. CDR1 KGHSH and CDR2 LQKENI come from the germline V gene. Trimming shortened V by 2 bases and J by 3 bases, and 11 bases separated the two germline ends. The CDR3 extends over 15 amino acids. CDR3 bases: TGTGCCAGCTCACCATTCGGGGTGACCAATCAGCCCCAGCATTTT. As protein: CASSPFGVTNQPQHF.

The chain links TRBV5-3 to TRBJ1-6; D remains ambiguous. TRBV5-3 is treated as an ORF (open reading frame) with a function not yet certain. V lost 1 base, J lost 8 bases, and 13 bases lay in between. This CDR3 has 15 residues. DNA for the CDR3: TGTGCCAGAAGCTTGTCCTCGGGGATCGATTCACCCCTCCACTTT. Its translation: CARSLSSGIDSPLHF.

The V and J genes are TRBV11-2 and TRBJ2-1, with a possible D match to TRBD2 (6 bases). Germline V CDR1 and CDR2: SGHAT, FQNNGV. This CDR3 has 18 residues. V lost 5 bases and J lost 4, with 24 bases in between. The CDR3 nucleotides are TGTGCCAGCAGCGAAGAGGAGGGGTGGGCTAGCGCATACAATGAGCAGTTCTTC. Its protein product is CASSEEEGWASAYNEQFF.

The chain couples TRBV7-2 to TRBJ2-4; TRBD1 matches at 8 bases. Looked up from germline, CDR1 is SGHTA and CDR2 is FQGNSA. After removal of 6 bases from V and 8 bases from J, the junction contained 6 bases not matched to a gene. The CDR3 extends over 13 amino acids. CDR3 residues: CASRAGGEDIQYF. In DNA, the CDR3 is TGTGCCAGCAGAGCAGGGGGCGAGGACATTCAGTACTTC.

The J gene is TRBJ2-1, the V gene TRBV9; D is possibly TRBD2 (5 bases). Germline CDR1 is SGDLS and CDR2 is YYNGEE. The CDR3 totals 15 residues. V was clipped by 4 bases and J by 3 bases, with 14 bases between them. Written as DNA, the CDR3 is TGTGCCAGCAGCTCGGAGGCAGGTTACTACAATGAGCAGTTCTTC. Residues: CASSSEAGYYNEQFF.

This chain links TRBV9 with TRBJ2-7, with TRBD2 identical over 8 bases. The V segment lost 2 bases and the J segment 4 bases; nucleotides outside the gene matches: 8. CDR3 length equals 15 residues. In germline, CDR1 is SGDLS, CDR2 YYNGEE. This chain's CDR3 is CASSVGSGSAYEQYF. CDR3 nucleotide sequence: TGTGCCAGCAGCGTGGGAAGCGGGAGCGCGTACGAGCAGTACTTC.

J is TRBJ2-5 and V is TRBV15, with 8 bases matching TRBD1. Germline lookup yields CDR1 LNHNV and CDR2 YYDKDF (reference sequence). The V segment lost 2 bases and the J segment 3 bases; nucleotides outside the gene matches: 5. This CDR3 has 15 residues. The CDR3 here is CATSRSMDREETQYF. CDR3 coding DNA: TGTGCCACCAGCAGATCGATGGACAGGGAAGAGACCCAGTACTTC.

The rearrangement joins TRBV7-3 to TRBJ2-3; the match to TRBD2 covers 13 bases. This CDR3 is 15 amino acids long. V shed 4 bases, J shed 6 bases, and the junction held 4 bases outside the gene matches. Germline V gene sequence: CDR1 SGHTA, CDR2 FQGTGA. In nucleotides, the CDR3 is TGTGCCAGCAGCTGGACTAGCGGGAGTCTGGATACGCAGTATTTT. Translation gives CASSWTSGSLDTQYF.

This chain links TRBV6-5 with TRBJ1-2, with D unresolved. The CDR3 runs 14 residues. V was clipped by 0 bases and J by 0 bases, with 5 bases between them. Per the germline V gene, CDR1 is MNHEY and CDR2 is SVGAGI. The CDR3 DNA follows: TGTGCCAGCAGTTACTCTCCCTCTAACTATGGCTACACCTTC. Translation: CASSYSPSNYGYTF.

The V gene is TRBV2, the J gene TRBJ1-2; 8 nucleotides agree with TRBD1. Trimming removed 5 bases from V and 0 bases from J; junction bases left unmatched: 8. The CDR3 has 16 residues. Germline CDR1 reads SNHLY; CDR2 reads FYNNEI. CDR3 nucleotides: TGTGCCAGCAGTCTGGGACAGGACCAAGCTAACTATGGCTACACCTTC. It specifies CASSLGQDQANYGYTF. Supplemented by reference TRBV2 and TRBJ1-2, the full variable domain reads EPEVTQTPSHQVTQMGQEVILRCVPISNHLYFYWYRQILGQKVEFLVSFYNNEISEKSEIFDDQFSVERPDGSNFTLKIRSTKLEDSAMYFCASSLGQDQANYGYTFGSGTRLTVV.

This clone is a singleton in its sample. V usage is TRBV5-4 and J usage is TRBJ2-5; 9 positions agree with TRBD2. V was clipped by 2 bases and J by 2 bases; unmatched bases: 4. Germline V gives CDR1 SGHNT, CDR2 YYREEE (reference sequence). The CDR3 is made up of 15 amino acids. Here the CDR3 reads CASSFLAGGQETQYF. The CDR3 DNA follows: TGTGCCAGCAGCTTTTTGGCGGGAGGGCAAGAGACCCAGTACTTC.

The V call is TRBV5-1, the J call TRBJ2-1, with D hard to call. This CDR3 has 11 amino acids. Deletions cut 2 bases from V and 9 bases from J, with 6 bases between. Looked up from germline, CDR1 is SGHRS and CDR2 is YFSETQ. The DNA for the CDR3 is TGCGCCAGCAGCTTTAGAAGTGAGCAGTTCTTC. As protein: CASSFRSEQFF.

The chain links TRBV28 to TRBJ1-6; D not resolved. This CDR3 is built from 15 residues. The V and J ends lost 6 bases and 7 bases respectively, with 16 bases between them. Per germline, CDR1 MDHEN and CDR2 SYDVKM. CDR3 loop: CASSRRREVNSPLHF. As DNA, the CDR3 is TGTGCCAGCAGCCGGAGACGGGAGGTAAATTCACCCCTCCACTTT.

The rearrangement links TRBV12-3 or TRBV12-4 to TRBJ1-2, with D tentatively TRBD1 (6 bases). The V end lost 1 base, the J end lost 6 bases, and 9 bases lay between the germline ends. This CDR3 has 13 amino acids. In nucleotides, the CDR3 is TGTGCCAGCAGTTTAGGCAGGGGCCATGGCTACACCTTC. Translated: CASSLGRGHGYTF.

This chain joins TRBV2 and TRBJ2-2, with unresolved D. V dropped 7 bases and J dropped 8 bases, with 8 bases sitting between them. The CDR3 has 11 residues. Germline lookup yields CDR1 SNHLY and CDR2 FYNNEI. The CDR3 loop reads CASTFGGELFF. The CDR3 DNA sequence: TGTGCCAGCACTTTCGGGGGGGAGCTGTTTTTT.

The chain is built from TRBV15 and TRBJ1-1; weak D call: TRBD1 (5 bases). Germline V gives CDR1 LNHNV, CDR2 YYDKDF (reference sequence). V lost 5 bases and J lost 1, with 26 bases in between. The CDR3 has 19 amino acids. In nucleotides, the CDR3 is TGTGCCACCAGCTCCCCTCTCGGCAGGGCCGTAAATGGGAACACTGAAGCTTTCTTT. Protein: CATSSPLGRAVNGNTEAFF.

For the CDR3, the DNA is TGTGCCAGCAGCTTGGGGCAGGGAAAAAACATTCAGTACTTC. The encoded protein is CASSLGQGKNIQYF. The genes are TRBV5-6 and TRBJ2-4; tentative D call: TRBD1 (5 bases). This CDR3 is built from 14 residues. Germline loops: CDR1 SGHDT, CDR2 YYEEEE. V dropped 0 bases and J dropped 4 bases, with 8 bases sitting between them.